Described below is a single T cell receptor (beta chain) sequence and its context. As yet, its antigen is unknown. The sample comes from a study of shared clonotypes between healthy human individuals. For the study at large: The plates for each donor numbered three CD4 naive, three CD4 memory, two CD8 naive and one CD8 memory.

Per sorted-subset replicate PCR, input was 150 to 250 ng DNA, representing around 29,000 T cell genomes. TCRdb's table, derived via immunoSEQ multiplex PCR, lists solely in-frame clones and lacks some. The data contain 2 million to 2.5 million clones, approximately 96% of them singletons. Study-wide results and caveats: Blood was the sole source, and tissue repertoires probably differ.

The clonotype comes from a man between 18 and 35 years old in good health. The sequenced material came from naive CD4+ T cells sorted from blood. Regarding subset: CD45RA+ positively selected.

The CDR3 nucleotides are TGTGCCAGCAGTTACTCGACACCCCAAAGTGTGGAGACCCAGTACTTC. Its protein product is CASSYSTPQSVETQYF. The chain links TRBV6-5 to TRBJ2-5; no clear D gene. This CDR3 contains 16 residues. CDR1 and CDR2 from the germline V gene are MNHEY and SVGAGI. Between the trimmed V and J ends, which lost 0 bases and 5 bases, there was a span of 16 bases.